The 13 T cell receptor beta chains below come from one sample, sequenced in a study of patients and donors after allogeneic stem cell transplantation. TCRdb re-derived calls from the RT-PCR reads in MiXCR, one entry per CDR3 protein. The sample contains approximately 160,000 distinct CDR3 sequences, about 29% of which appear only once. Sequenced input: blood, either unsorted or a sorted T cell fraction (not recorded which). These receptors originate from a human donor who was either an allogeneic HSCT recipient or a stem cell or donor lymphocyte infusion donor (not recorded which). It is not recorded whose cells these are; they may come from a transplant donor.

The chain employs TRBV20-1 and TRBJ1-2; D may be TRBD1 (5 bases). The germline V and J ends were trimmed by 0 bases and 7 bases, with 12 bases remaining between them. CDR3 length: 13 residues. Germline loops: CDR1 DFQATT, CDR2 SNEGSKA (reference sequence). CDR3: CSARDLKGLGYTF. DNA for the CDR3: TGCAGTGCTAGAGATCTAAAGGGGCTTGGCTACACCTTC.

The table lists this clonotype with a few counts. Here the CDR3 reads CASSPVEGQVYEQYF. The CDR3, as DNA: TGTGCCAGCTCACCAGTTGAGGGACAGGTGTACGAGCAGTACTTC. The genes are TRBV18 and TRBJ2-7, with TRBD1 matching over 8 bases. CDR3 length: 15 amino acids. V was pared by 2 bases and J by 4 bases, with 7 bases of the junction left unmatched. CDR1 and CDR2 (germline): KGHSH, LQKENI.

This clonotype has just a few counts. This chain links TRBV29-1 with TRBJ2-3, with a tentative D call TRBD1 (5 bases). Trimming cost V 0 bases and J 2 bases, with 12 bases left between them. Germline lookup yields CDR1 SQVTM and CDR2 ANQGSEA. The CDR3 is 15 residues long. CDR3 sequence reads: CSVEDQGRSTDTQYF. In DNA, the CDR3 is TGCAGCGTTGAAGATCAGGGCCGATCCACAGATACGCAGTATTTT.

This clonotype was detected many times. The V and J genes are TRBV7-3 and TRBJ1-1; perhaps TRBD1 as D (5 bases). Trimming left V 2 bases short and J 11 bases short, with 12 bases between. The CDR3 consists of 12 residues. Germline lookup yields CDR1 SGHTA and CDR2 FQGTGA. In DNA form, the CDR3 reads TGTGCCAGCAGCTTAGACGGGGCTAGGGCTTTCTTT. The encoded protein is CASSLDGARAFF.

This chain links TRBV20-1 with TRBJ2-5, with 9 bases lining up with TRBD1. Germline CDR1 reads DFQATT; CDR2 reads SNEGSKA (reference sequence). This CDR3 contains 14 residues. J lost 3 bases, V lost 6 bases, and 8 bases had no gene match. CDR3 amino acids: CSAIHRTGEETQYF. For the CDR3, the DNA is TGCAGTGCGATCCACCGGACAGGGGAAGAGACCCAGTACTTC.

This clonotype was picked up a small number of times. V gene TRBV27 combines with J gene TRBJ1-5; no clear D gene. V lost 0 bases to trimming and J lost 1 base, with 10 bases between them. The V gene's germline CDR1 is MNHEY and CDR2 SMNVEV (reference sequence). This CDR3 comprises 16 residues. The CDR3 DNA reads TGTGCCAGCAGTTTATCCTCTTACGGGAGCAATCAGCCCCAGCATTTT. It specifies CASSLSSYGSNQPQHF.

The V gene is TRBV12-3 or TRBV12-4, the J gene TRBJ2-7; D may be TRBD2 (6 bases). V was clipped by 3 bases and J by 6 bases, with 12 bases between them. This CDR3 comprises 13 residues. The CDR3 DNA reads TGTGCCAGCAGTTTTACTAGCTCTCGCGAGCAGTACTTC. It encodes CASSFTSSREQYF.

This clonotype has more than one count but fewer than ten. The V gene is TRBV15, the J gene TRBJ2-5; the match to TRBD2 covers 12 bases. The length of the CDR3 is 17 residues. The junction had 6 bases not matched to a gene; V was cut back by 0 bases and J by 4 bases. Germline CDR1 is LNHNV and CDR2 is YYDKDF (reference sequence). The CDR3 reads CATSRDFPGLAGETQYF. CDR3 sequence (DNA): TGTGCCACCAGCAGAGATTTTCCGGGACTAGCGGGAGAGACCCAGTACTTC.

This sequence joins TRBV4-1 and TRBJ1-5, with TRBD1 as a possible D gene (5 bases). Germline CDR1 MGHRA, CDR2 YSYEKL. The CDR3 covers 16 residues. The V gene lost 5 bases and the J gene lost 2 bases, with 16 bases spanning the gap. DNA of the CDR3: TGCGCCAGCAGCTCGAATTCAGGGTCTGGCAATCAGCCCCAGCATTTT. Translating gives CASSSNSGSGNQPQHF.

The CDR3 DNA reads TGTGCCAGCAGCCAAGCCGGGGTAGTTGAAGCTTTCTTT. Translating gives CASSQAGVVEAFF. J is TRBJ1-1 and V is TRBV3-1; unclear D gene. The V gene's germline CDR1 is LGHDT and CDR2 YNNKEL (reference sequence). This CDR3 comprises 13 residues. Deletions cut 1 base from V and 7 bases from J, with 10 bases between. Supplemented by reference TRBV3-1 and TRBJ1-1, the full variable domain reads DTAVSQTPKYLVTQMGNDKSIKCEQNLGHDTMYWYKQDSKKFLKIMFSYNNKELIINETVPNRFSPKSPDKAHLNLHINSLELGDSAVYFCASSQAGVVEAFFGQGTRLTVV.

In this sample, this clonotype turned up a few times. V is TRBV12-3 or TRBV12-4 and J is TRBJ2-1, with 10 bases that match TRBD1. The CDR3 loop spans 16 amino acids. The ends lost 5 bases at V and 8 bases at J; junction bases unmatched: 12. CDR3 region: CASSTSGTGVSYEQFF. The CDR3 region has the DNA TGTGCCAGCAGTACCTCCGGGACAGGGGTATCATATGAGCAGTTCTTC.

The sample holds a few counts of this clonotype. The chain carries TRBV4-1 and TRBJ2-7, with D possibly TRBD1 on 5 matching bases. The CDR3 is 14 amino acids. Looked up from germline, CDR1 is MGHRA and CDR2 is YSYEKL. Trimming shortened V by 4 bases and J by 2 bases, and 12 bases separated the two germline ends. The CDR3 DNA reads as TGCGCCAGCAGCCGATACTTAGGGGCCTACGAGCAGTACTTC. It specifies CASSRYLGAYEQYF.

This clonotype has ten or more counts. This chain uses TRBV6-2 or TRBV6-3 with TRBJ1-5; possible D gene TRBD1, 5 bases. Per the germline V gene, CDR1 is MNHEY and CDR2 is SVGEGT. The CDR3 extends over 12 amino acids. Trimming shortened V by 7 bases and J by 5 bases, and 9 bases separated the two germline ends. CDR3 coding DNA: TGTGCCAGCACCGCAGGGTATCAGCCCCAGCATTTT. This codes for CASTAGYQPQHF.